The TCR beta chain described here comes from a study of cytomegalovirus exposure and HLA in healthy donors. The PCR was carried out with 60 Vbeta primers and 13 Jbeta primers. TCRdb's table, derived via immunoSEQ multiplex PCR, lists solely in-frame clones and lacks some. The table has more than 70,000 clones, about three quarters seen once. CDR1 is GTSNPN and CDR2 is SVGIG in the germline V gene (reference sequence). The CDR3 contains 14 residues. V lost 3 bases and J 0 bases, leaving 9 bases between the germline ends. What was sequenced was PBMCs. This TCR came from a boy aged 5 to 17 in good health and CMV-seronegative. V gene TRBV30 combines with J gene TRBJ1-5; D is ambiguous. DNA for the CDR3: TGTGCCTGGAGCCTACGACATAGCAATCAGCCCCAGCATTTT. Translated, it gives CAWSLRHSNQPQHF.